Listed below are T cell receptor beta chains from one sample, sequenced in a study of T cell repertoires in cytomegalovirus infection. Their cognate antigens are unknown. One entry per CDR3 protein results from TCRdb running MiXCR on the reads. There are 55,000 to 85,000 distinct CDR3 sequences in the sample; 20% to 25% occur only once, and 55% to 75% lies in the top ten. Sequencing used CD8+ T cells from cultured PBMCs, obtained from culture after CMV antigen stimulation. The receptors here all came from a human donor in good health (CMV status not recorded). Some clones in this sample may be carry-over from other donors' samples. Each CDR3 is given with its conserved first and last residue. The order of the fields is D gene, V gene, J gene, clone size, CDR3 DNA, CDR3 protein. D genes are given only for firm matches. Size is omitted from some rows. Given values are once, few, many or a class for expanded clones.

D gene: TRBD1; V gene: TRBV28; J gene: TRBJ1-4; clone size: few; CDR3 DNA: TGTGCCAGCAGTCCCCTCCGGGACAGGGGGCCAACTAATGAAAAACTGTTTTTT; CDR3 protein: CASSPLRDRGPTNEKLFF
D gene: -; V gene: TRBV7-2; J gene: TRBJ2-5; clone size: few; CDR3 DNA: TGTGCCAGCAGCTTAGCGCTAGAGGGGGGGGATTGGGCCCAGTACTTC; CDR3 protein: CASSLALEGGDWAQYF
D gene: -; V gene: TRBV28; J gene: TRBJ2-7; clone size: -; CDR3 DNA: TGTGCCAGCAGTTACCCGGGGGAGCAGTACTTC; CDR3 protein: CASSYPGEQYF
D gene: -; V gene: TRBV12-3/TRBV12-4; J gene: TRBJ1-5; clone size: -; CDR3 DNA: TGTGCCAGCACCTGGGGCAATCAGCCCCAGCATTTT; CDR3 protein: CASTWGNQPQHF
D gene: -; V gene: TRBV6-5; J gene: TRBJ1-1; clone size: few; CDR3 DNA: TGTGCCAGCAGTTACGCCGAAGGGACTGAAGCTTTCTTT; CDR3 protein: CASSYAEGTEAFF
D gene: -; V gene: TRBV12-5; J gene: TRBJ2-5; clone size: many; CDR3 DNA: TGTGCTAGTGGTTTGACCCAAGCGACAGCGGGGACCCAGTACTTC; CDR3 protein: CASGLTQATAGTQYF
D gene: -; V gene: TRBV27; J gene: TRBJ2-1; clone size: few; CDR3 DNA: TGTGCCAGCAGTTTATCCTGGAACTCCTACAATGAGCAGTTCTTC; CDR3 protein: CASSLSWNSYNEQFF
D gene: TRBD1; V gene: TRBV7-9; J gene: TRBJ1-2; clone size: few; CDR3 DNA: TGTGCCAGCAGCACTCCCATGGGACAGAACTATGGCTACACCTTC; CDR3 protein: CASSTPMGQNYGYTF
D gene: -; V gene: TRBV7-9; J gene: TRBJ2-7; clone size: -; CDR3 DNA: TGTGCCAGCAGCTCAAGGGGAGACGCCGAGCAGTACTTC; CDR3 protein: CASSSRGDAEQYF
D gene: -; V gene: TRBV7-2; J gene: TRBJ2-5; clone size: many; CDR3 DNA: TGTGCCAGCAGCCCGGGTCTCGCGGAAGAGACCCAGTACTTC; CDR3 protein: CASSPGLAEETQYF
D gene: TRBD2; V gene: TRBV4-1; J gene: TRBJ2-5; clone size: -; CDR3 DNA: TGCGCCAGCAGCCACGACGGACTAGGGGCGGAGACCCAGTACTTC; CDR3 protein: CASSHDGLGAETQYF
D gene: -; V gene: TRBV29-1; J gene: TRBJ2-7; clone size: -; CDR3 DNA: TGCAGCGTTGAAGGAGCCAATGCAGGATACGAGCAGTACTTC; CDR3 protein: CSVEGANAGYEQYF
D gene: -; V gene: TRBV5-6; J gene: TRBJ2-1; clone size: -; CDR3 DNA: TGTGCCAGCAGCTCGGGACACCAGCAGTTCTTC; CDR3 protein: CASSSGHQQFF
D gene: -; V gene: TRBV20-1; J gene: TRBJ2-7; clone size: -; CDR3 DNA: TGCAGTGCTTGGACACAGGGTGACGAGCAGTACTTC; CDR3 protein: CSAWTQGDEQYF
D gene: TRBD1; V gene: TRBV7-9; J gene: TRBJ1-2; clone size: many; CDR3 DNA: TGTGCCAGCAGCTTATCGGGACAGCATGCTAACTATGGCTACACCTTC; CDR3 protein: CASSLSGQHANYGYTF
D gene: -; V gene: TRBV7-2; J gene: TRBJ1-1; clone size: -; CDR3 DNA: TGTGCCAGCAGCCCCCGGGCGGCACTCGATAACACTGAAGCTTTCTTT; CDR3 protein: CASSPRAALDNTEAFF
D gene: TRBD1; V gene: TRBV7-9; J gene: TRBJ2-7; clone size: -; CDR3 DNA: TGTGCCAGCAGCTCGACTGATTGGGACAGGGCCTACGAGCAGTACTTC; CDR3 protein: CASSSTDWDRAYEQYF
D gene: -; V gene: TRBV7-2; J gene: TRBJ2-3; clone size: -; CDR3 DNA: TGTGCCAGCAGCTCGACTGGAGATACGCAGTATTTT; CDR3 protein: CASSSTGDTQYF
D gene: -; V gene: TRBV4-2; J gene: TRBJ1-1; clone size: many; CDR3 DNA: TGTGCCAGCAGCCAGGTACTAAACACTGAAGCTTTCTTT; CDR3 protein: CASSQVLNTEAFF
D gene: TRBD2; V gene: TRBV7-2; J gene: TRBJ2-3; clone size: few; CDR3 DNA: TGTGCCAGCAGCTTAGTCGGGCGGGGGAGCACAGATACGCAGTATTTT; CDR3 protein: CASSLVGRGSTDTQYF
D gene: -; V gene: TRBV27; J gene: TRBJ1-2; clone size: -; CDR3 DNA: TGTGCCAGCGGACCTAACTATGGCTACACCTTC; CDR3 protein: CASGPNYGYTF
D gene: TRBD2; V gene: TRBV7-2; J gene: TRBJ2-7; clone size: -; CDR3 DNA: TGTGCCAGCGGGCGGGGGTTTCACTACGAGCAGTACTTC; CDR3 protein: CASGRGFHYEQYF
D gene: -; V gene: TRBV4-1; J gene: TRBJ1-4; clone size: few; CDR3 DNA: TGCGCCAGCAGCCAAGCGCCGGGAGGTGAGAATGAAAAACTGTTTTTT; CDR3 protein: CASSQAPGGENEKLFF